One T cell receptor beta chain is described in this entry. No cognate antigen has been identified for it. Within one base of it there is no much larger clone, and no base qualities were kept. This sample is drawn from a study of control samples from healthy donors and cancer patients (dated by TCRdb to 2019 to 2021). Receptors were amplified or captured by the immunoSEQ multiplex PCR assay. The source is immuneACCESS, and TCRdb retained only in-frame sequences with V and J called. Part of the clones is not carried over; for the studies checked, unresolved V genes explain less than half of this, and the remainder is unexplained. In all, the sample holds some 13,000 clones, and about 76% of those were seen once. The ten biggest clones cover 7% to 10% of the sample. For this chain, trimming is 2 bases at the V end and 2 bases at the J end, and the number of junction bases without a gene match is 5. The CDR3 numbers 15 residues from cysteine through phenylalanine. The entry retains the CDR3 DNA only, 45 bases that are in frame from base 1. The germline V gene (reference sequence) gives CDR1 as LNHDA and CDR2 as SQIVND.

Sequencing was done on a sample of formalin-fixed, paraffin-embedded tissue. The sequence was obtained from a male donor with melanoma. Here the chain combines TRBV19 and TRBJ1-2; a stretch of 7 junction bases matches TRBD1. The CDR3 has the sequence CASSIPSGGNYGYTF. The DNA sequence follows: TGTGCCAGTAGTATACCGTCAGGGGGGAACTATGGCTACACCTTC.